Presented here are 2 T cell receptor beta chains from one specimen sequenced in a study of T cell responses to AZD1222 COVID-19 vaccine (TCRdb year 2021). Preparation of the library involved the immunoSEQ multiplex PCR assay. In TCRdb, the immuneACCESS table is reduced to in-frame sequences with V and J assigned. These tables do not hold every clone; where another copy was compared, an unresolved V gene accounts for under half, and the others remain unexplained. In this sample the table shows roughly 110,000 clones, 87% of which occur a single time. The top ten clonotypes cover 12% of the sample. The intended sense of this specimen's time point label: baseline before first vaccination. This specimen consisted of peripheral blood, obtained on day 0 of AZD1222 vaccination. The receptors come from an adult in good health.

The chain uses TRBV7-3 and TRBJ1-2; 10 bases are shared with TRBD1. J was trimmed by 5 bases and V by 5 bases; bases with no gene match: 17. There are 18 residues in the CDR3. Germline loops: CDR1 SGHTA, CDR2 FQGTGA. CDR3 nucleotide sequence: TGTGCCAGCAGCCCTGAAGGCGGGACAGGGGCCCGCCGGTATGGCTACACCTTC. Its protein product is CASSPEGGTGARRYGYTF.

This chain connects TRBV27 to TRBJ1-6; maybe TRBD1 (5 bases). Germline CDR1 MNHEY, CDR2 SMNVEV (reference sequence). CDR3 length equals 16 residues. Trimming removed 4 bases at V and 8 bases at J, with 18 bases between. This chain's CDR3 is CASSYGGGGVDSPLHF. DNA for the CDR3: TGTGCCAGCAGTTATGGGGGAGGCGGGGTGGATTCACCCCTCCACTTT.